Listed here is a single TCR beta chain. Its antigen is currently unknown. These data are taken from a study of shared clonotypes between healthy human individuals. Deep level was the assay's run setting. When replicate PCRs were run on sorted subsets, they used 200 ng DNA, some 29,000 T cell genomes. In the authors' workflow: For the immunoSEQ data, sequences were junction-only without quality scores, so filtering differed. Method: immunoSEQ multiplex PCR; TCRdb's copy keeps in-frame clones and lacks some. The V and J calls and clone size were taken over from that table, and D and trimming were inferred from the DNA. The sample shows roughly 2,000,000 clones, around 96% of them seen only once. The CDR3 extends over 13 amino acids. V lost 0 bases and J 12 bases, leaving 9 bases between the germline ends. The germline V gene has CDR1 PRHDT and CDR2 FYEKMQ (reference sequence). Broader study findings: Naive CD4 clonotypes overlapped across a handful of donors at approximately 5.5%.

CD45RO-negative, CCR7-positively selected cells formed the naive CD8 fraction, excluding terminally differentiated effector memory CD45RA+ cells. V gene TRBV13 combines with J gene TRBJ1-6; D ambiguous. The clonotype comes from a young man in good health. Sequencing was done on a sample of naive CD8+ T cells sorted from blood. The CDR3 nucleotides are TGTGCCAGCAGCTTAGGCAACGGCGGACCCCTCCACTTT. Amino acids: CASSLGNGGPLHF.